This T cell receptor (beta chain) was observed in a study of cytomegalovirus exposure and HLA in healthy donors. In germline, CDR1 is SGHTA, CDR2 FQGNSA. This CDR3 spans 16 amino acids. Trimming at V came to 1 base and at J to 5 bases, leaving 7 bases not matched to a gene. Primers for the PCR totalled 60 Vbeta and 13 Jbeta. TCRdb's table, derived via immunoSEQ multiplex PCR, lists solely in-frame clones and lacks some. The data show roughly 100,000 clones, around 80% seen once. V is TRBV7-2 and J is TRBJ2-3; 9 nucleotides match TRBD2. Source material: PBMCs. The clonotype was recovered from a man younger than 40 in good health and CMV-seropositive. The CDR3 protein is CASSLEWRGGRDTQYF. CDR3 bases: TGTGCCAGCAGCTTAGAGTGGCGGGGGGGCCGAGATACGCAGTATTTT.